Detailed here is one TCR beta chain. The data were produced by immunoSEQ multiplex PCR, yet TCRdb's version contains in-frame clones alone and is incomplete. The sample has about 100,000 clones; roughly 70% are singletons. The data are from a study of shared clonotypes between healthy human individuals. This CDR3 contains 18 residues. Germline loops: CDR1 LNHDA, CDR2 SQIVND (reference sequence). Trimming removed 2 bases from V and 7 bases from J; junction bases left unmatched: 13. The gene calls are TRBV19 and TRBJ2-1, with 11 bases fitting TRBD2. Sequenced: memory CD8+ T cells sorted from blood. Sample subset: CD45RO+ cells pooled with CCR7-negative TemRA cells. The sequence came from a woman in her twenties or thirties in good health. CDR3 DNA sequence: TGTGCCAGTAGTATATGGCTAGCGGGAGGTGGGGAAAAAAATGAGCAGTTCTTC. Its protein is CASSIWLAGGGEKNEQFF.